These 15 T cell receptor beta chains came from one sample sequenced in a study of response to subunit inactivated influenza vaccine. TCRdb analysed the RT-PCR reads with MiXCR anew, one entry per CDR3 protein. This table holds fewer than 200,000 distinct CDR3 sequences, approximately 9.2% found once. The sequencing here drew on non-naive T cells sorted from PBMCs, taken on the day of vaccination. The source is a man in his fifties who received an inactivated influenza vaccine.

The J gene is TRBJ2-7, the V gene TRBV20-1; D remains ambiguous. CDR3 size: 11 residues. Trimming pared 0 bases from V and 6 bases from J, leaving 6 bases between. CDR1 and CDR2 from the germline V gene are DFQATT and SNEGSKA (reference sequence). The CDR3 spells CSARDRLEQYF. CDR3 in DNA: TGCAGTGCTAGAGATCGGCTCGAGCAGTACTTC.

This clonotype has just a few counts. This rearrangement joins TRBV10-3 to TRBJ2-5, with D tentatively TRBD1 (6 bases). Trimming took off 2 bases at V and 2 bases at J, with 12 bases between the two ends. The V gene's germline CDR1 is ENHRY and CDR2 SYGVKD. The CDR3 is 15 amino acids. CDR3 in amino acids: CAISEGDKVQETQYF. CDR3 in DNA: TGTGCCATCAGTGAGGGGGACAAAGTACAAGAGACCCAGTACTTC.

In this sample, this clonotype turned up many times. V is TRBV11-2 and J is TRBJ1-2; 9 nucleotides align to TRBD1. The CDR3 contains 18 residues. Trimming removed 3 bases from V and 2 bases from J; junction bases left unmatched: 13. Germline assignment: CDR1 SGHAT and CDR2 FQNNGV. The CDR3 region is CASSFSPYRGRLNYGYTF. DNA for the CDR3: TGTGCCAGCAGCTTTAGTCCCTACAGGGGGCGACTCAACTATGGCTACACCTTC. Full variable domain (outside the CDR3, taken from reference TRBV11-2 and TRBJ1-2): EAGVAQSPRYKIIEKRQSVAFWCNPISGHATLYWYQQILGQGPKLLIQFQNNGVVDDSQLPKDRFSAERLKGVDSTLKIQPAKLEDSAVYLCASSFSPYRGRLNYGYTFGSGTRLTVV.

The chain combines TRBV12-3 or TRBV12-4 with TRBJ2-1; D remains ambiguous. Between the trimmed V and J ends, which lost 2 bases and 7 bases, there was a span of 12 bases. The CDR3 has 14 amino acids. Here the CDR3 DNA reads TGTGCCAGCAGTTTAAAAAGGGATTCAAATGAGCAGTTCTTC. This gives the protein CASSLKRDSNEQFF.

This clonotype was seen ten or more times. This chain uses TRBV28 with TRBJ1-1; tentative D call: TRBD1 (6 bases). With 5 bases removed from V and 0 bases from J, the gap between germline ends came to 10 bases. Germline V gene lookup returns CDR1 MDHEN and CDR2 SYDVKM. The CDR3 is 14 residues long. CDR3 amino acids: CASSRGDMNTEAFF. CDR3 nucleotide sequence: TGTGCCAGCAGTCGTGGGGACATGAACACTGAAGCTTTCTTT.

This clonotype showed up just a few times. The chain uses TRBV5-4 and TRBJ2-3; 8 nucleotides agree with TRBD1. Germline lookup yields CDR1 SGHNT and CDR2 YYREEE (reference sequence). The CDR3 runs to 15 residues. Unmatched junction bases numbered 3, after V lost 1 base and J lost 2 bases. CDR3 sequence (DNA): TGTGCCAGCAGCTTGACAGGGGGAACCACAGATACGCAGTATTTT. Encoded protein: CASSLTGGTTDTQYF.

V and J are TRBV30 and TRBJ2-2; 7 bases agree with TRBD1. Germline-derived CDR1 and CDR2 are GTSNPN and SVGIG (reference sequence). This CDR3 contains 14 residues. J lost 0 bases, V lost 4 bases, and 2 bases had no gene match. This chain's CDR3 is CAWTGQANTGELFF. DNA of the CDR3: TGTGCCTGGACAGGACAGGCGAACACCGGGGAGCTGTTTTTT.

The chain carries TRBV20-1 and TRBJ2-1; the match to TRBD2 covers 7 bases. Per germline, CDR1 DFQATT and CDR2 SNEGSKA (reference sequence). This CDR3 has 14 amino acids. Trimming removed 6 bases from V and 0 bases from J; junction bases left unmatched: 5. Here the CDR3 DNA reads TGCAGTGCAAAAGGACTAGACTCCTACAATGAGCAGTTCTTC. This gives the protein CSAKGLDSYNEQFF.

V and J are TRBV6-2 or TRBV6-3 and TRBJ2-3; TRBD1 matches 7 bases. The CDR3 totals 12 residues. Germline lookup yields CDR1 MNHEY and CDR2 SVGEGT. V shed 6 bases, J shed 8 bases, and the junction held 5 bases outside the gene matches. The CDR3 loop reads CASSLGQTTQYF. As DNA, the CDR3 is TGTGCCAGCAGCCTGGGACAGACTACGCAGTATTTT.

The V gene is TRBV6-1, the J gene TRBJ1-6; the D is unclear. The V end was cut by 2 bases, the J end by 7 bases, with 9 bases between. This CDR3 comprises 14 residues. Germline-derived CDR1 and CDR2 are MNHNS and SASEGT. In DNA form, the CDR3 reads TGTGCCAGCAGTGAACAGGCAGCAAATTCACCCCTCCACTTT. It specifies CASSEQAANSPLHF.

This clonotype was observed many times. This rearrangement joins TRBV7-2 to TRBJ2-3, with unresolved D. The CDR3 is 13 residues long. V was shortened by 5 bases and J by 4 bases, with 10 bases between the two germline ends. The germline CDR1 and CDR2 sequences are SGHTA and FQGNSA. CDR3 coding DNA: TGTGCCAGCAGCCGAGGAGAGGCAGATACGCAGTATTTT. Translation: CASSRGEADTQYF.

The V call is TRBV15, the J call TRBJ2-1; no clear D. Deletions cut 1 base from V and 5 bases from J, with 15 bases between. Germline loops: CDR1 LNHNV, CDR2 YYDKDF (reference sequence). The CDR3 is 16 residues long. CDR3 bases: TGTGCCACCAGCAGAGGGTACAAGTTTAGGAACAATGAGCAGTTCTTC. Translated, it gives CATSRGYKFRNNEQFF. The full variable domain, completed using reference TRBV15 and TRBJ2-1, is DAMVIQNPRYQVTQFGKPVTLSCSQTLNHNVMYWYQQKSSQAPKLLFHYYDKDFNNEADTPDNFQSRRPNTSFCFLDIRSPGLGDTAMYLCATSRGYKFRNNEQFFGPGTRLTVL.

The chain carries TRBV20-1 and TRBJ1-5; D unclear. Between the trimmed V and J ends, which lost 1 base and 2 bases, there was a span of 15 bases. The CDR3 runs 16 residues. Germline V gives CDR1 DFQATT, CDR2 SNEGSKA (reference sequence). CDR3 region: CSARVFGSGGNQPQHF. The DNA of the CDR3 is TGCAGTGCTAGAGTATTTGGGAGTGGTGGCAATCAGCCCCAGCATTTT.

This clonotype was seen a handful of times. The rearrangement links TRBV19 to TRBJ1-5; a possible D gene is TRBD1 (6 bases). The V end lost 6 bases, the J end lost 2 bases, and 17 bases lay between the germline ends. Germline V lookup: CDR1 LNHDA, CDR2 SQIVND (reference sequence). The CDR3 covers 16 residues. The CDR3 spells CASRVGDKRGNQPQHF. Here the CDR3 DNA reads TGTGCCAGTAGGGTCGGGGACAAAAGGGGCAATCAGCCCCAGCATTTT.

This chain links TRBV19 with TRBJ1-2; D unclear. The CDR3 sequence is 15 residues long. Germline-derived CDR1 and CDR2 are LNHDA and SQIVND (reference sequence). V was shortened by 2 bases and J by 4 bases, with 14 bases between the two germline ends. For the CDR3, the DNA is TGTGCCAGTAGTATATCCCAGGACGGCCGCTATGGCTACACCTTC. It is translated as CASSISQDGRYGYTF.